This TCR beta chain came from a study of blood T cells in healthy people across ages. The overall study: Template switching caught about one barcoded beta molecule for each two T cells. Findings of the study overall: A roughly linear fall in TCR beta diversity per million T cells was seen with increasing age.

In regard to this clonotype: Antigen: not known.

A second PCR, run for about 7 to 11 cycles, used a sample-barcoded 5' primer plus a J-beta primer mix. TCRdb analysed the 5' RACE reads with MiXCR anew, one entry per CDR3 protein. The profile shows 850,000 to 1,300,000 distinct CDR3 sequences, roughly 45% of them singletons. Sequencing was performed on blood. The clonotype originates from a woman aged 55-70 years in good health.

CDR3 amino acids: CASSPEVTSYNEQFF. The DNA for the CDR3 is TGTGCCAGCAGCCCTGAGGTCACGTCCTACAATGAGCAGTTCTTC. The chain links TRBV5-6 to TRBJ2-1, with D unclear. In germline, CDR1 is SGHDT, CDR2 YYEEEE. The CDR3 totals 15 residues. The V end was cut by 4 bases, the J end by 1 base, with 12 bases between.